This T cell receptor (beta chain) was identified in a study of technical replicates of blood from a handful of donors. Produced via immunoSEQ multiplex PCR; TCRdb's table is partial and in-frame only. The table has fewer than 90,000 clones, approximately 94% seen once. In germline, CDR1 is ENHRY, CDR2 SYGVKD. The V and J ends lost 5 bases and 7 bases respectively, with 18 bases between them. This CDR3 contains 15 residues. The sequenced material came from T cells isolated from PBMCs. The source of this sequence is a human donor in good health. The gene calls are TRBV10-3 and TRBJ2-1; possibly TRBD2 for D (6 bases). CDR3 protein: CAISNPGLTPNEQFF. DNA of the CDR3: TGTGCCATCAGTAACCCGGGACTCACTCCTAATGAGCAGTTCTTC.